These 21 T cell receptor beta chains share one sample of origin, sequenced in a study of Graves' ophthalmopathy and Graves' hyperthyroidism. Transcripts of RNA were the source for amplifying TCR beta CDR3 regions. Amplification began with first-round RT-PCR using HTBI primers, then second-round multiplex PCR was performed. One entry per CDR3 protein, called by TCRdb with MiXCR from the multiplex PCR reads. The sample has roughly 1.1 million distinct CDR3 sequences, about 36% seen once; the top ten hold more than 9.5%. Sequencing was carried out using peripheral blood or thyroid tissue (not recorded which). The receptors here all came from an adult man with Graves' hyperthyroidism.

This clonotype was detected ten times or more. The chain joins TRBV20-1 to TRBJ1-1, with D perhaps TRBD1 (5 bases). Trimming took 3 bases from V and 6 from J, leaving 14 bases between them. Germline CDR1 DFQATT, CDR2 SNEGSKA (reference sequence). This CDR3 is built from 13 residues. The CDR3 sequence: CSASRAGWAEAFF. Here the CDR3 DNA reads TGCAGTGCTAGTAGGGCAGGGTGGGCTGAAGCTTTCTTT.

This clonotype has a handful of counts. The missing conserved phenylalanine or tryptophan at the end of this CDR3 makes a read error likely. It is unclear where the CDR3 begins or ends on the DNA, so no DNA is shown, and the CDR3 is as TCRdb lists it. The V call is TRBV7-2, the J call TRBJ1-1; the table assigns TRBD1, which was not confirmed against the DNA. CDR1 and CDR2 from the germline V gene are SGHTA and FQGNSA. The CDR3 has 9 amino acids, counting both end residues. This CDR3 reads CASTPAGFY.

V is TRBV11-2 and J is TRBJ2-7; TRBD1 is a possible D gene (6 bases). The V end lost 3 bases, the J end lost 7 bases, and 13 bases lay between the germline ends. Germline CDR1 reads SGHAT; CDR2 reads FQNNGV. There are 13 residues in the CDR3. Written as DNA, the CDR3 is TGTGCCAGCAGCTTGTGGCCAGGGGATGAGCAGTACTTC. Protein: CASSLWPGDEQYF.

Turning to this clonotype: A much larger clone lies one base from this, so it may be a read error. The genes are TRBV19 and TRBJ1-5; D uncertain. Germline V gene sequence: CDR1 LNHDA, CDR2 SQIVND (reference sequence). CDR3 length equals 13 residues. The germline V and J ends were trimmed by 7 bases and 2 bases, with 9 bases remaining between them. CDR3 residues: CASKGYRNQPQHF. CDR3 in DNA: TGTGCCAGTAAGGGTTACCGCAATCAGCCCCAGCATTTT.

The chain is built from TRBV6-5 and TRBJ1-6; maybe TRBD1 (5 bases). V lost 7 bases to trimming and J lost 8 bases, with 15 bases between them. This CDR3 region has 14 residues. Germline CDR1 MNHEY, CDR2 SVGAGI. The CDR3 DNA sequence: TGTGCCAGCAATAAGGACAATTCGGATTCACCCCTCCACTTT. Protein product: CASNKDNSDSPLHF.

This clonotype was seen at least ten times. The V and J genes are TRBV7-2 and TRBJ1-3; no clear D gene. The CDR3 is 14 residues long. V lost 5 bases and J lost 3, with 11 bases in between. Germline values: CDR1 SGHTA, CDR2 FQGNSA. The CDR3 loop reads CASSPRTVGNTIYF. DNA of the CDR3: TGTGCCAGCAGCCCACGGACGGTTGGAAACACCATATATTTT.

V usage is TRBV25-1 and J usage is TRBJ2-5, with 9 bases lining up with TRBD2. Germline CDR1 and CDR2: MGHDK and SYGVNS. The CDR3 is 14 residues long. The CDR3 spells CARTGLAAKETQYF. CDR3 bases: TGTGCTAGAACGGGACTAGCCGCAAAAGAGACCCAGTACTTC.

The genes are TRBV15 and TRBJ1-2; 9 positions match TRBD1. This CDR3 is built from 16 residues. Germline assignment: CDR1 LNHNV and CDR2 YYDKDF (reference sequence). Losses at the gene ends were 1 base for V and 6 bases for J; bases not matched to a gene: 9. The CDR3 DNA is TGTGCCACCAGCAGAGGAGAGGGACAGGGTTTCGATGGCTACACCTTC. Translated: CATSRGEGQGFDGYTF.

This clonotype was seen only a few times. This chain links TRBV6-6 with TRBJ1-5; no clear D gene. The CDR3 length is 15 residues. V was trimmed by 0 bases and J by 1 base, leaving 7 bases between them. Germline CDR1 and CDR2: MNHNY and SVGAGI (reference sequence). CDR3 bases: TGTGCCAGCAGTTACTCCCCAAGGAGCAATCAGCCCCAGCATTTT. As protein: CASSYSPRSNQPQHF.

This clonotype showed up many times. This sequence joins TRBV29-1 and TRBJ1-1; D may be TRBD1 (6 bases). The CDR3 is 14 residues long. V dropped 4 bases and J dropped 4 bases, with 16 bases sitting between them. CDR1 and CDR2 from the germline V gene are SQVTM and ANQGSEA. CDR3 DNA: TGCAGCGTTGCTGTGGGGGGGCTGGGCACTGAAGCTTTCTTT. It codes for CSVAVGGLGTEAFF.

This clonotype turned up a few times. An end of the junction differs from the germline gene, which may be a read error. The chain is built from TRBV10-3 and TRBJ1-3; D is ambiguous. From germline, CDR1 is ENHRY and CDR2 SYGVKD. This CDR3 has 14 amino acids. The CDR3 region is CASSPTRTSNTIYF. For the CDR3, the DNA is TGTGCCAGCAGTCCCACCCGGACCAGCAACACCATATATTTT.

This chain uses TRBV7-8 with TRBJ2-2, with 11 nucleotides matching TRBD2. This CDR3 is 18 amino acids long. The V segment lost 0 bases and the J segment 0 bases; nucleotides outside the gene matches: 3. Germline V gene data show CDR1 as SGHVS and CDR2 as FQNEAQ. The CDR3 is CASSLATSGTANTGELFF. The CDR3, as DNA: TGTGCCAGCAGCTTAGCGACTAGCGGGACGGCGAACACCGGGGAGCTGTTTTTT.

This clonotype has ten or more counts. The chain links TRBV29-1 to TRBJ2-6; 7 positions match TRBD2. CDR3 length equals 15 residues. Germline CDR1 and CDR2: SQVTM and ANQGSEA. J was trimmed by 2 bases and V by 1 base; bases with no gene match: 2. Here the CDR3 DNA reads TGCAGCGTTGAAGGGCGGGGGACTGGGGCCAACGTCCTGACTTTC. It codes for CSVEGRGTGANVLTF.

This clonotype was recorded a few times. The chain recombines TRBV9 with TRBJ2-7; 10 bases fit TRBD2. The germline V gene has CDR1 SGDLS and CDR2 YYNGEE. The V segment lost 4 bases and the J segment 5 bases; nucleotides outside the gene matches: 9. The CDR3 is made up of 15 amino acids. Here the CDR3 reads CASSKIAGGGNEQYF. Here the CDR3 DNA reads TGTGCCAGCAGCAAAATAGCGGGAGGAGGGAACGAGCAGTACTTC.

This clonotype occurred a few times. V usage is TRBV7-2 and J usage is TRBJ2-7; 11 bases match TRBD1. The trim removed 5 bases at V and 3 bases at J, leaving 6 bases unmatched. Germline V gene data show CDR1 as SGHTA and CDR2 as FQGNSA. CDR3 length equals 15 residues. The CDR3 here is CASSVTGTGGYEQYF. The CDR3 DNA follows: TGTGCCAGCAGCGTGACCGGGACAGGGGGCTACGAGCAGTACTTC.

The CDR3 loop reads CSASPGTELYGYTF. Here the CDR3 DNA reads TGCAGTGCTAGTCCCGGGACAGAATTATATGGCTACACCTTC. The chain has TRBV20-1 and TRBJ1-2; 7 positions agree with TRBD1. The J segment lost 5 bases and the V segment lost 3 bases, leaving 9 bases of the junction unmatched. Germline V CDR1 and CDR2: DFQATT, SNEGSKA (reference sequence). The CDR3 sequence is 14 residues long.

Remarks on this clonotype: This sequence may be a read error, since a much larger clone differs from it by one base. The chain uses TRBV15 and TRBJ2-7; D remains ambiguous. Trimming pared 0 bases from V and 5 bases from J, leaving 14 bases between. The germline gives CDR1 LNHNV, CDR2 YYDKDF (reference sequence). This CDR3 spans 15 amino acids. The CDR3 loop reads CATSRDLTEADEQYF. CDR3 DNA: TGTGCCACCAGCAGAGATTTAACCGAAGCCGACGAGCAGTACTTC.

This clonotype was picked up a small number of times. The chain is built from TRBV5-4 and TRBJ2-3; D is unresolved. V shed 0 bases and J shed 7 bases, with 6 bases lying between them. Germline CDR1 SGHNT, CDR2 YYREEE (reference sequence). There are 12 residues in the CDR3. This CDR3 reads CASSLGPNTQYF. CDR3 in DNA: TGTGCCAGCAGCTTGGGACCAAATACGCAGTATTTT.

This clonotype showed up just a few times. The chain carries TRBV7-2 and TRBJ1-1; 9 positions agree with TRBD1. The V segment lost 3 bases and the J segment 7 bases; nucleotides outside the gene matches: 12. This CDR3 has 16 residues. Germline V gene lookup returns CDR1 SGHTA and CDR2 FQGNSA. The CDR3 reads CASSFPRGGQGLEAFF. DNA for the CDR3: TGTGCCAGCAGCTTCCCCAGAGGGGGACAGGGCCTTGAAGCTTTCTTT.

With respect to this clonotype: One end of the junction fails to match germline, which may point to a read error. The rearrangement links TRBV10-3 to TRBJ2-2; no clear D gene. The CDR3 extends over 12 amino acids. Germline CDR1 is ENHRY and CDR2 is SYGVKD. CDR3 sequence: CASSYGSGELFF. DNA for the CDR3: TGTGCCAGCAGTTACGGGTCCGGGGAGCTGTTTTTT.

V gene TRBV11-1 combines with J gene TRBJ2-7; D might be TRBD2 (6 bases). V was trimmed by 8 bases and J by 1 base, leaving 27 bases between them. Germline values: CDR1 SGHAT, CDR2 FQDESV (reference sequence). There are 18 residues in the CDR3. The CDR3 sequence is CASGARPGLPPKSYEQYF. CDR3 coding DNA: TGTGCCAGCGGGGCACGTCCGGGACTGCCACCAAAATCCTACGAGCAGTACTTC.